Presented here are 22 T cell receptor beta chains from one specimen sequenced in a study of T-cell reconstitution after alpha-beta-depleted transplantation in children. Preparation of the TCRbeta library was carried out with unique molecular identifiers. TCRdb re-called the PCR reads through MiXCR, storing one row per CDR3 protein. Counted here are about 980,000 distinct CDR3 sequences, about 29% occurring once; the ten biggest clones make up 28%. The sample here was PBMCs, mostly from graft donor cells, taken 360 days after TCRalphabeta/CD19-depleted stem cell transplant. These receptors came from a boy under two years old who had a stem cell transplant for SCID, so the T cells may come from the graft donor.

This chain links TRBV20-1 with TRBJ2-3, with D tentatively TRBD1 or TRBD2 (5 bases each). The CDR3 covers 17 residues. The ends were cut back, 0 bases at V and 1 base at J, with 17 bases in the middle. Germline CDR1 DFQATT, CDR2 SNEGSKA (reference sequence). The CDR3 loop is CSARDPGRARGTDTQYF. CDR3 nucleotide sequence: TGCAGTGCTAGAGATCCGGGGCGAGCGAGGGGCACAGATACGCAGTATTTT.

This clonotype has only a few counts. The chain carries TRBV20-1 and TRBJ1-2; 7 bases are a match to TRBD1. The CDR3 consists of 11 residues. The trim removed 3 bases at V and 7 bases at J, leaving 2 bases unmatched. CDR1 is DFQATT, CDR2 SNEGSKA, per germline (reference sequence). The CDR3 protein is CSARPGGGYTF. The CDR3 coding sequence is TGCAGTGCTAGGCCAGGGGGTGGCTACACCTTC.

This clonotype was seen repeatedly, ten times or more. This chain joins TRBV7-8 and TRBJ2-7; D is perhaps TRBD2 (5 bases). V shed 5 bases and J shed 3 bases, with 8 bases lying between them. The CDR3 extends over 12 amino acids. Per germline, CDR1 SGHVS and CDR2 FQNEAQ. Here the CDR3 DNA reads TGTGCCAGCAGCCCAGAGGGCTACGAGCAGTACTTC. This codes for CASSPEGYEQYF.

This clonotype showed up many times. This chain links TRBV20-1 with TRBJ2-3; 8 bases fit TRBD1. The germline V gene encodes CDR1 DFQATT and CDR2 SNEGSKA (reference sequence). CDR3 length equals 12 residues. V shed 6 bases, J shed 6 bases, and the junction held 5 bases outside the gene matches. This CDR3 is CSATYRGDTQYF. The CDR3, as DNA: TGCAGTGCAACATACAGGGGGGATACGCAGTATTTT.

To note about this clonotype: The junction and the germline gene differ at one end; a read error may be behind it. The chain employs TRBV12-3 or TRBV12-4 and TRBJ2-7, with TRBD1 matching over 8 bases. The length of the CDR3 is 15 residues. The DNA for the CDR3 is TGTGCCAACAGTCCCGGGACAGGAGCCTCCTACGAGCAGTACTTC. Protein: CANSPGTGASYEQYF.

This chain connects TRBV27 to TRBJ2-1; D ambiguous. V was clipped by 6 bases and J by 2 bases, with 14 bases between them. The CDR3 contains 15 residues. Germline values: CDR1 MNHEY, CDR2 SMNVEV (reference sequence). CDR3 region: CASSLRPRPYNEQFF. The CDR3 region has the DNA TGTGCCAGCAGCCTTAGGCCCAGACCCTACAATGAGCAGTTCTTC.

This clonotype occurred a few times. The V gene is TRBV19, the J gene TRBJ1-4; D is uncertain. Deletions cut 7 bases from V and 1 base from J, with 7 bases between. The V gene's germline CDR1 is LNHDA and CDR2 SQIVND (reference sequence). There are 13 residues in the CDR3. This CDR3 is CASKPRTNEKLFF. DNA of the CDR3: TGTGCCAGTAAGCCTAGAACTAATGAAAAACTGTTTTTT. Based on the CDR3 plus reference TRBV19 and TRBJ1-4, the full variable domain is DGGITQSPKYLFRKEGQNVTLSCEQNLNHDAMYWYRQDPGQGLRLIYYSQIVNDFQKGDIAEGYSVSREKKESFPLTVTSAQKNPTAFYLCASKPRTNEKLFFGSGTQLSVL.

This clonotype was seen only a few times. V and J are TRBV25-1 and TRBJ2-4; TRBD1 matches at 11 bases. In germline, CDR1 is MGHDK, CDR2 SYGVNS. The CDR3 sequence is 19 residues long. V gave up 4 bases and J gave up 1 base; unmatched junction bases: 12. CDR3 loop: CASSARDRGSKAAKNIQYF. CDR3 bases: TGTGCCAGCAGTGCCAGGGACAGGGGGTCGAAGGCGGCCAAAAACATTCAGTACTTC.

This clonotype was seen a handful of times. The genes are TRBV7-9 and TRBJ2-7; the D call may be TRBD1 or TRBD2 (5 bases each). Germline CDR1 and CDR2: SEHNR and FQNEAQ (reference sequence). There are 16 residues in the CDR3. V was cut by 3 bases and J by 3 bases, with 18 bases left in between. CDR3 DNA sequence: TGTGCCAGCAGCTTTACCGGGACCGAGGATAACTACGAGCAGTACTTC. It encodes CASSFTGTEDNYEQYF.

This clonotype came up a few times. The gene calls are TRBV6-5 and TRBJ1-5; D not certain. Germline values: CDR1 MNHEY, CDR2 SVGAGI. The CDR3 contains 14 residues. V was clipped by 3 bases and J by 4 bases, with 10 bases between them. The CDR3: CASSYLGLNQPQHF. In DNA form, the CDR3 reads TGTGCCAGCAGTTATCTTGGGCTAAATCAGCCCCAGCATTTT.

This clonotype was counted between two and nine times. The chain couples TRBV20-1 to TRBJ1-5; TRBD1 is a possible D gene (6 bases). The CDR3 extends over 13 amino acids. V was pared by 5 bases and J by 5 bases, with 13 bases between. The germline V gene encodes CDR1 DFQATT and CDR2 SNEGSKA (reference sequence). This chain's CDR3 is CSAHQGRYQPQHF. CDR3 in DNA: TGCAGTGCTCACCAGGGGAGGTATCAGCCCCAGCATTTT.

The chain carries TRBV7-9 and TRBJ2-1, with D uncertain. There are 14 residues in the CDR3. Germline V lookup: CDR1 SEHNR, CDR2 FQNEAQ (reference sequence). The germline V and J ends were trimmed by 5 bases and 0 bases, with 8 bases remaining between them. The CDR3 spells CASSAASSYNEQFF. The CDR3 bases are TGTGCCAGCAGCGCTGCTAGCTCCTACAATGAGCAGTTCTTC.

The J gene is TRBJ2-3, the V gene TRBV2, with a tentative D call TRBD1 (5 bases). Germline V CDR1 and CDR2: SNHLY, FYNNEI. CDR3 length equals 15 residues. The germline V and J ends were trimmed by 6 bases and 2 bases, with 15 bases remaining between them. The CDR3 region has the DNA TGTGCCAGCAGCGGCATCAGGGTTTCCACAGATACGCAGTATTTT. This encodes CASSGIRVSTDTQYF.

The chain uses TRBV6-1 and TRBJ2-5; D not certain. The CDR3 is 13 residues long. Germline assignment: CDR1 MNHNS and CDR2 SASEGT. The V gene lost 5 bases and the J gene lost 5 bases, with 12 bases spanning the gap. The CDR3: CASSPPARETQYF. For the CDR3, the DNA is TGTGCCAGCAGTCCCCCGGCGAGGGAGACCCAGTACTTC.

J is TRBJ2-1 and V is TRBV7-9, with no clear D. The V end lost 2 bases, the J end lost 2 bases, and 7 bases lay between the germline ends. Germline V gene data show CDR1 as SEHNR and CDR2 as FQNEAQ (reference sequence). This CDR3 spans 14 amino acids. The CDR3 bases are TGTGCCAGCAGCTTATTTGCCCCCTACAATGAGCAGTTCTTC. Protein sequence: CASSLFAPYNEQFF. Full variable domain (remainder filled in from reference TRBV7-9 and TRBJ2-1): DTGVSQNPRHKITKRGQNVTFRCDPISEHNRLYWYRQTLGQGPEFLTYFQNEAQLEKSRLLSDRFSAERPKGSFSTLEIQRTEQGDSAMYLCASSLFAPYNEQFFGPGTRLTVL.

The genes are TRBV4-3 and TRBJ2-1; the match to TRBD2 covers 13 bases. V shed 4 bases and J 4 bases; nucleotides not matched to a gene: 10. Germline values: CDR1 LGHNA, CDR2 YSLEER. CDR3 length: 18 residues. This chain's CDR3 is CASSLHRLAGGLYNEQFF. The CDR3 DNA reads TGCGCCAGCAGCCTCCATAGACTAGCGGGGGGCCTATACAATGAGCAGTTCTTC.

The chain carries TRBV12-3 or TRBV12-4 and TRBJ2-7, with D perhaps being TRBD1 or TRBD2 (5 bases each). The CDR3 spans 15 residues. The V end lost 5 bases, the J end lost 1 base, and 15 bases lay between the germline ends. This CDR3 reads CASSVNRDVSYEQYF. The DNA for the CDR3 is TGTGCCAGCAGTGTAAATCGGGACGTTTCCTACGAGCAGTACTTC.

The rearrangement links TRBV7-2 to TRBJ2-3; 8 bases line up with TRBD2. CDR3 length: 17 residues. Germline V gene data show CDR1 as SGHTA and CDR2 as FQGNSA. The V and J ends lost 6 bases and 0 bases, in that order; junction bases with no gene match: 11. DNA of the CDR3: TGTGCCAGCAGTCGTAAACTAGCGGCATCTAGCACAGATACGCAGTATTTT. It encodes CASSRKLAASSTDTQYF.

This chain links TRBV14 with TRBJ2-5; TRBD2 might be the D (6 bases). V lost 3 bases and J 5 bases, leaving 16 bases between the germline ends. The CDR3 contains 15 residues. Germline-derived CDR1 and CDR2 are SGHDN and FVKESK. The CDR3 nucleotides read TGTGCCAGCAGCCACTACAGGACTAACGGGGAGACCCAGTACTTC. Its protein product is CASSHYRTNGETQYF.

This clonotype was detected only a few times. The CDR3 loop reads CSATYTGGELFF. CDR3 bases: TGCAGTGCAACATATACAGGGGGGGAGCTGTTTTTT. This sequence joins TRBV20-1 and TRBJ2-2, with D perhaps TRBD1 (6 bases). The CDR3 is made up of 12 amino acids. Germline CDR1 reads DFQATT; CDR2 reads SNEGSKA (reference sequence). The V and J ends lost 6 bases and 8 bases respectively, with 13 bases between them.

V gene TRBV2 combines with J gene TRBJ2-5; D is unresolved. The germline V gene has CDR1 SNHLY and CDR2 FYNNEI. There are 15 residues in the CDR3. Trimming left V 5 bases short and J 1 base short, with 14 bases between. CDR3 sequence (DNA): TGTGCCAGCAGTCCCCCGGCCGTGACCCAAGAGACCCAGTACTTC. It yields the protein CASSPPAVTQETQYF.

This clonotype has more than one count but fewer than ten. For the CDR3, the DNA is TGTGCCATCAGTGAGGGACTTATGGGGGGCGAGCAGTACTTC. This codes for CAISEGLMGGEQYF. The chain joins TRBV10-3 to TRBJ2-7; D possibly corresponds to TRBD2 (6 bases). The CDR3 runs 14 residues. Germline V gives CDR1 ENHRY, CDR2 SYGVKD. Trimming cost V 2 bases and J 6 bases, with 14 bases left between them.